A selection of T cell receptor beta chains follows, all from one sample in a study of cytomegalovirus exposure and HLA in healthy donors. Here immunoSEQ multiplex PCR was the method, and the copy in TCRdb shows in-frame clones only, minus some. The sample records some 49,000 clones, roughly nine tenths being singletons. The sequencing sample was made of PBMCs. Receptors originate from a man aged 18 to 30 in good health and CMV-seronegative. Each CDR3 is given with its conserved first and last residue. The order of the fields is V gene, D gene, J gene, CDR3 protein, CDR3 DNA. The D gene is left open where the match is weak.

v_gene: TRBV9; d_gene: TRBD2; j_gene: TRBJ2-1; CDR3aa: CASSHKLAGGLNEQFF; CDR3nt: TGTGCCAGCAGCCACAAACTAGCGGGAGGTTTAAATGAGCAGTTCTTC
v_gene: TRBV18; d_gene: -; j_gene: TRBJ2-4; CDR3aa: CASSPPTGLTKNIQYF; CDR3nt: TGTGCCAGCTCACCACCAACAGGGTTAACCAAAAACATTCAGTACTTC
v_gene: TRBV18; d_gene: TRBD1; j_gene: TRBJ2-2; CDR3aa: CASSPVSGGRGNTGELFF; CDR3nt: TGTGCCAGCTCACCAGTTTCAGGGGGCCGCGGGAACACCGGGGAGCTGTTTTTT
v_gene: TRBV28; d_gene: -; j_gene: TRBJ2-4; CDR3aa: CASSLLGDWSVQYF; CDR3nt: TGTGCCAGCAGTTTATTAGGCGACTGGTCGGTTCAGTACTTC
v_gene: TRBV5-1; d_gene: TRBD2; j_gene: TRBJ2-1; CDR3aa: CASSPSLRLAGVGPENEQFF; CDR3nt: TGCGCCAGCAGCCCCTCATTAAGACTAGCGGGAGTGGGTCCTGAGAATGAGCAGTTCTTC
v_gene: TRBV5-7; d_gene: TRBD1; j_gene: TRBJ2-3; CDR3aa: CASSLETGMIDTQYF; CDR3nt: TGTGCCAGCAGCTTGGAGACAGGGATGATAGATACGCAGTATTTT
v_gene: TRBV10-3; d_gene: TRBD2; j_gene: TRBJ2-1; CDR3aa: CAIRITTSGARGEQFF; CDR3nt: TGTGCCATCAGGATCACTACTAGCGGGGCCCGTGGTGAGCAGTTCTTC
v_gene: TRBV27; d_gene: -; j_gene: TRBJ1-4; CDR3aa: CASRHRAFNEKLFF; CDR3nt: TGTGCCAGCAGACACAGGGCGTTTAATGAAAAACTGTTTTTT
v_gene: TRBV5-1; d_gene: TRBD2; j_gene: TRBJ2-5; CDR3aa: CASKRRSGGMGETQYF; CDR3nt: TGCGCCAGCAAAAGACGAAGCGGGGGGATGGGGGAGACCCAGTACTTC
v_gene: TRBV28; d_gene: -; j_gene: TRBJ1-5; CDR3aa: CASSLFADNQPQHF; CDR3nt: TGTGCCAGCAGTTTATTTGCAGACAATCAGCCCCAGCATTTT
v_gene: TRBV2; d_gene: -; j_gene: TRBJ2-7; CDR3aa: CASSSDRAYEQYF; CDR3nt: TGTGCCAGCAGTTCGGACAGAGCCTACGAGCAGTACTTC
v_gene: TRBV5-5; d_gene: -; j_gene: TRBJ2-7; CDR3aa: CASSLPSKRVDEQYF; CDR3nt: TGTGCCAGCAGCTTGCCGTCGAAGAGGGTGGACGAGCAGTACTTC
v_gene: TRBV28; d_gene: -; j_gene: TRBJ1-1; CDR3aa: CASRDSTGQNTEAFF; CDR3nt: TGTGCCAGCAGAGATTCCACGGGACAGAACACTGAAGCTTTCTTT